These T cell receptor beta chains were read from a single sample in a study of Graves' ophthalmopathy and Graves' hyperthyroidism. TCRdb re-called the multiplex PCR reads through MiXCR, storing one row per CDR3 protein. Seen here are some 1.1 million distinct CDR3 sequences, 35% to 45% observed once, and the top ten hold 11%. Sample: peripheral blood or thyroid tissue (not recorded which). The receptors shown here come from an adult man with Graves' hyperthyroidism. CDR3s include the opening cysteine and the closing phenylalanine or tryptophan. Each record gives: V gene, clone size, D gene, J gene, CDR3 DNA, CDR3 protein. D genes are given only for firm matches. Clone sizes are given selectively: once, few, many, or a class where the clone is expanded.

TRBV20-1,.,TRBD1,TRBJ2-7,TGCAGTGCTAGTAACAATCGGGACAGCTCCTACGAGCAGTACTTC,CSASNNRDSSYEQYF
TRBV5-6,few,TRBD1,TRBJ1-5,TGTGCCAGCAGCTTTTTGGGTAACAGGGGAAGCAATCAGCCCCAGCATTTT,CASSFLGNRGSNQPQHF
TRBV7-8,few,.,TRBJ1-2,TGTGCCAGCAGCCACAACGGCGGGGCAGGTGATGGCTACACCTTC,CASSHNGGAGDGYTF
TRBV12-3/TRBV12-4,many,TRBD1,TRBJ1-5,TGTGCCAGCAGTCTAGGCTCGACAGGGTCGGCTCAGCCCCAGCATTTT,CASSLGSTGSAQPQHF
TRBV10-3,.,.,TRBJ1-4,TGTGCCATCAGACGACCGACCCAAGGAGAAAAACTGTTTTTT,CAIRRPTQGEKLFF
TRBV7-6,many,.,TRBJ1-5,TGTGCCAGCAGCCCAGGAGGGGAGGGTCAGCCCCAGCATTTT,CASSPGGEGQPQHF
TRBV10-3,few,.,TRBJ1-3,TGTGCCACCAGGGAGCGGGATGGAAACACCATATATTTT,CATRERDGNTIYF
TRBV2,.,.,TRBJ2-7,TGTGCCAGCAGTGACGCGGGGGCCTACAATGAGCAGTACTTC,CASSDAGAYNEQYF
TRBV29-1,.,TRBD1,TRBJ1-2,TGCAGCGGAAAAATGGACAGGGCGGCTGGCTACACCTTC,CSGKMDRAAGYTF
TRBV14,many,.,TRBJ2-5,TGTGCCAGCAGCCCCGAACTAGGGTGGGAGACCCAGTACTTC,CASSPELGWETQYF
TRBV19,many,TRBD1,TRBJ1-1,TGTGCCAGTAGTATAATGGCAGGGGGCTCTCTTCGTTCTGAAGCTTTCTTT,CASSIMAGGSLRSEAFF
TRBV20-1,few,.,TRBJ1-1,TGCAGTGCTAGTGATTTGTCTTTTGTAGCTAACACTGAAGCTTTCTTT,CSASDLSFVANTEAFF
TRBV14,many,.,TRBJ1-6,TGTGCCAGCAGCCCCCGAACTTCTTCACCCCTCCACTTT,CASSPRTSSPLHF
TRBV7-3,many,.,TRBJ2-6,TGTGCCAGCAGCTTATCCCCCAGCTCTGGGGCCAACGTCCTGACTTTC,CASSLSPSSGANVLTF
TRBV5-1,few,TRBD1,TRBJ2-5,TGCGCCAGCAGCCATCCCCCGGGACAGGCCGAAGAGACCCAGTACTTC,CASSHPPGQAEETQYF
TRBV12-3/TRBV12-4,.,TRBD2,TRBJ2-7,TGTGCCAGCAGAATAGCGGGGGTCTACGAGCAGTACTTC,CASRIAGVYEQYF
TRBV6-5,many,TRBD1,TRBJ1-1,TGTGCCAGCAGACAGGGGTGGAGCACTGAAGCTTTCTTT,CASRQGWSTEAFF
TRBV2,.,.,TRBJ2-7,TGTGCCAGCAGCGCGGGTGGGAAGTACGAGCAGTACTTC,CASSAGGKYEQYF
TRBV12-3/TRBV12-4,many,.,TRBJ2-7,TGTGCCAGCAGCCGGGGACAACCTTACGAGCAGTACTTC,CASSRGQPYEQYF
TRBV11-1,.,TRBD1,TRBJ2-6,TGTGCCAGCAGCTTAGAGACAGGGGGACGCTCTGGGGCCAACGTCCTGACTTTC,CASSLETGGRSGANVLTF
TRBV10-3,.,.,TRBJ1-1,TGTGCCATCACCGGAGCTAGCGGGGGGAGCACTGAAGCTTTCTTT,CAITGASGGSTEAFF
TRBV4-1,few,.,TRBJ2-7,TGCGCCAGCAGCCAAGAAGAGGAGTTATACGAGCAGTACTTC,CASSQEEELYEQYF